These 15 T cell receptor beta chains originate from one sample sequenced in a study of cytomegalovirus exposure and HLA in healthy donors. A multiplex PCR was run with 60 Vbeta primers and 13 Jbeta primers. Measured with immunoSEQ multiplex PCR; TCRdb has only the in-frame clones, and not every one. The sample has about 160,000 clones; roughly 80% are singletons. The material sequenced was PBMCs. All receptors derive from a girl aged 2-9 years in good health and CMV-seropositive.

Points on this clone: Other DNA variants within this sample encode the same CDR3. The chain recombines TRBV7-9 with TRBJ1-1, with D unclear. Germline V gene data show CDR1 as SEHNR and CDR2 as FQNEAQ (reference sequence). The CDR3 has 13 residues. The V and J ends lost 3 bases and 2 bases respectively, with 7 bases between them. The DNA of the CDR3 is TGTGCCAGCAGCTTGGCGGGAAACACTGAAGCTTTCTTT. Protein sequence: CASSLAGNTEAFF.

The V and J genes are TRBV30 and TRBJ2-1, with a possible D match to TRBD2 (6 bases). Germline CDR1 GTSNPN, CDR2 SVGIG (reference sequence). V gave up 3 bases and J gave up 0 bases, with 9 bases separating them. This CDR3 spans 14 amino acids. Here the CDR3 reads CAWRAGYSYNEQFF. The DNA for the CDR3 is TGTGCCTGGAGGGCGGGATACTCCTACAATGAGCAGTTCTTC.

The gene calls are TRBV10-3 and TRBJ2-5; TRBD2 agrees at 9 bases. CDR3 length: 13 residues. Germline V CDR1 and CDR2: ENHRY, SYGVKD. J lost 5 bases, V lost 6 bases, and 4 bases had no gene match. The chain's CDR3 is CAIRLAGKETQYF. DNA of the CDR3: TGTGCCATCAGGCTAGCGGGGAAGGAGACCCAGTACTTC.

The chain carries TRBV30 and TRBJ1-2, with 9 bases matching TRBD1. Trimming took 5 bases from V and 8 from J; bases not matched to a gene: 9. The CDR3 extends over 13 amino acids. Germline V gives CDR1 GTSNPN, CDR2 SVGIG (reference sequence). The CDR3 DNA sequence: TGTGCCTGGGGCCTCACAGGGGGCGGGGGCTACACCTTC. Translating it yields CAWGLTGGGGYTF.

This chain links TRBV9 with TRBJ1-1; no clear D. CDR1 and CDR2 from the germline V gene are SGDLS and YYNGEE. This CDR3 has 15 amino acids. Deletions cut 3 bases from V and 0 bases from J, with 12 bases between. The CDR3 sequence: CASSAITLMNTEAFF. The CDR3 DNA is TGTGCCAGCAGCGCTATCACTCTTATGAACACTGAAGCTTTCTTT.

This clone was picked up a small number of times. V is TRBV5-4 and J is TRBJ2-3; TRBD2 might be the D (5 bases). V was pared by 0 bases and J by 0 bases, with 8 bases between. This CDR3 contains 15 residues. Germline V gene sequence: CDR1 SGHNT, CDR2 YYREEE (reference sequence). CDR3 protein: CASSLVAGSTDTQYF. CDR3 sequence (DNA): TGTGCCAGCAGCTTGGTGGCGGGTAGCACAGATACGCAGTATTTT.

The chain combines TRBV15 with TRBJ2-7; a possible D gene is TRBD1 (6 bases). The CDR3 has 13 amino acids. The V gene lost 2 bases and the J gene lost 4 bases, with 9 bases spanning the gap. Germline V gene data show CDR1 as LNHNV and CDR2 as YYDKDF (reference sequence). The CDR3 DNA sequence: TGTGCCACCAGCAGAATTCAGGGGTACGAGCAGTACTTC. It codes for CATSRIQGYEQYF. Full variable domain (outside the CDR3, taken from reference TRBV15 and TRBJ2-7): DAMVIQNPRYQVTQFGKPVTLSCSQTLNHNVMYWYQQKSSQAPKLLFHYYDKDFNNEADTPDNFQSRRPNTSFCFLDIRSPGLGDTAMYLCATSRIQGYEQYFGPGTRLTVT.

The chain links TRBV4-1 to TRBJ2-3; 10 positions match TRBD1. The germline CDR1 and CDR2 sequences are MGHRA and YSYEKL. The CDR3 extends over 13 amino acids. Trimming cost V 3 bases and J 10 bases; bases outside gene matches: 4. The CDR3 sequence is CASSQVGTGAQYF. In nucleotides, the CDR3 is TGCGCCAGCAGCCAGGTCGGGACAGGGGCGCAGTATTTT.

The gene calls are TRBV19 and TRBJ1-5; D ambiguous. Germline V lookup: CDR1 LNHDA, CDR2 SQIVND (reference sequence). The CDR3 is made up of 16 amino acids. The germline V and J ends were trimmed by 7 bases and 0 bases, with 16 bases remaining between them. CDR3 nucleotide sequence: TGTGCCAGTACCGCAACCACGGGGTATAGCAATCAGCCCCAGCATTTT. This gives the protein CASTATTGYSNQPQHF. The variable domain in full, completed from reference TRBV19 and TRBJ1-5, reads DGGITQSPKYLFRKEGQNVTLSCEQNLNHDAMYWYRQDPGQGLRLIYYSQIVNDFQKGDIAEGYSVSREKKESFPLTVTSAQKNPTAFYLCASTATTGYSNQPQHFGDGTRLSIL.

The J gene is TRBJ1-2, the V gene TRBV28; D ambiguous. Germline CDR1 is MDHEN and CDR2 is SYDVKM. V lost 7 bases and J lost 4, with 7 bases in between. This CDR3 is 11 amino acids long. The CDR3 region has the DNA TGTGCCAGCACCCCCGGCTATGGCTACACCTTC. Translating gives CASTPGYGYTF.

This sequence joins TRBV29-1 and TRBJ1-2; D uncertain. CDR1 and CDR2 from the germline V gene are SQVTM and ANQGSEA. This CDR3 has 11 amino acids. V was pared by 1 base and J by 7 bases, with 7 bases between. CDR3 in DNA: TGCAGCGTTGAAGTGGCAGGTGGCTACACCTTC. Its protein is CSVEVAGGYTF.

The V and J genes are TRBV4-1 and TRBJ2-1; 10 bases line up with TRBD1. The CDR3 is 17 amino acids. Looked up from germline, CDR1 is MGHRA and CDR2 is YSYEKL. With 3 bases clipped from V and 7 bases from J, the junction kept 12 bases outside the gene matches. The DNA for the CDR3 is TGCGCCAGCAGCCATGGAACTCCGGGACAGGGGTGGAATGAGCAGTTCTTC. This sequence encodes CASSHGTPGQGWNEQFF.

The chain links TRBV19 to TRBJ1-1; the D is unclear. Trimming pared 4 bases from V and 6 bases from J, leaving 15 bases between. The CDR3 contains 14 residues. Germline assignment: CDR1 LNHDA and CDR2 SQIVND (reference sequence). CDR3 in amino acids: CASSRADLPAEAFF. The CDR3 nucleotides are TGTGCCAGTAGTAGGGCGGACTTACCGGCTGAAGCTTTCTTT.

The gene calls are TRBV20-1 and TRBJ2-1, with D maybe TRBD1 (6 bases). The CDR3 contains 11 residues. CDR1 and CDR2 (germline): DFQATT, SNEGSKA (reference sequence). V was trimmed by 6 bases and J by 5 bases, leaving 8 bases between them. The CDR3 spells CSAGQNNEQFF. The CDR3 DNA reads TGCAGTGCCGGACAGAACAATGAGCAGTTCTTC.

A remark on this clone: Other DNA sequences in the same sample also yield this CDR3. V usage is TRBV6-5 and J usage is TRBJ1-3; unclear D gene. The germline V and J ends were trimmed by 7 bases and 4 bases, with 11 bases remaining between them. This CDR3 comprises 13 residues. Germline values: CDR1 MNHEY, CDR2 SVGAGI. CDR3 coding DNA: TGTGCCAGCACCGGGCGGGGAGGAAACACCATATATTTT. The encoded protein is CASTGRGGNTIYF.